What follows are 29 T cell receptor beta chains derived from one specimen sequenced in a study of graft-versus-host responses after intestinal transplantation. No cognate antigen is known for these TCRs. Profiled with immunoSEQ multiplex PCR; TCRdb holds only in-frame clones, not every one. The sample contains under 150,000 clones, 80% to 95% of which appear only once. The source material was unstimulated CD4+ T cells sorted from spleen or lymph node cells, sampled before intestinal transplant. The receptors were gathered from a human donor who received an intestinal transplant.

The chain is built from TRBV6-1 and TRBJ2-7, with TRBD1 matching over 11 bases. V was clipped by 7 bases and J by 5 bases; unmatched bases: 4. The V gene's germline CDR1 is MNHNS and CDR2 SASEGT. This CDR3 contains 13 residues. DNA for the CDR3: TGTGCCAGCAAGGACAGGGGGCTCCACGAGCAGTACTTC. Translation gives CASKDRGLHEQYF.

This sequence joins TRBV7-8 and TRBJ2-6; no reliable D call. The germline V gene encodes CDR1 SGHVS and CDR2 FQNEAQ. V shed 1 base and J shed 4 bases, with 8 bases lying between them. This CDR3 region has 15 residues. CDR3 nucleotide sequence: TGTGCCAGCAGCTTAGGAGCGCCCGGGGCCAACGTCCTGACTTTC. Translating gives CASSLGAPGANVLTF.

The rearrangement joins TRBV27 to TRBJ2-3, with a weak D call TRBD2 (6 bases). Deletions cut 6 bases from V and 9 bases from J, with 13 bases between. The CDR3 runs to 12 residues. Germline V gene lookup returns CDR1 MNHEY and CDR2 SMNVEV (reference sequence). This CDR3 reads CASRIQRGTQYF. The CDR3 DNA follows: TGTGCCAGCAGGATTCAACGGGGGACGCAGTATTTT.

Only one count was recorded for this clone. V is TRBV11-2 and J is TRBJ1-2; D possibly corresponds to TRBD1 (6 bases). The CDR3 is 15 residues long. The V gene's germline CDR1 is SGHAT and CDR2 FQNNGV. V was trimmed by 2 bases and J by 4 bases, leaving 14 bases between them. CDR3 amino acids: CASSLPGQLPYGYTF. The CDR3 nucleotides are TGTGCCAGCAGCTTACCAGGACAGCTCCCCTATGGCTACACCTTC. The variable domain in full, completed from reference TRBV11-2 and TRBJ1-2, reads EAGVAQSPRYKIIEKRQSVAFWCNPISGHATLYWYQQILGQGPKLLIQFQNNGVVDDSQLPKDRFSAERLKGVDSTLKIQPAKLEDSAVYLCASSLPGQLPYGYTFGSGTRLTVV.

This chain connects TRBV7-6 to TRBJ1-1; a weak D match, TRBD1 (5 bases). Germline values: CDR1 SGHVS, CDR2 FNYEAQ. The CDR3 is 14 amino acids. Between the trimmed V and J ends, which lost 1 base and 1 base, there was a span of 7 bases. CDR3 nucleotide sequence: TGTGCCAGCAGCTTAGGACAGACGAACACTGAAGCTTTCTTT. Protein: CASSLGQTNTEAFF.

The chain joins TRBV19 to TRBJ1-2, with D possibly being TRBD1 (5 bases). The germline V gene has CDR1 LNHDA and CDR2 SQIVND (reference sequence). This CDR3 is 14 amino acids long. V dropped 8 bases and J dropped 0 bases, with 13 bases sitting between them. The CDR3 here is CASFTQTANYGYTF. CDR3 in DNA: TGTGCCAGTTTCACTCAGACAGCTAACTATGGCTACACCTTC.

The chain joins TRBV7-2 to TRBJ2-3; D gene uncertain. Trimming took 2 bases from V and 6 from J, leaving 6 bases between them. The CDR3 loop spans 12 amino acids. Germline CDR1 is SGHTA and CDR2 is FQGNSA. CDR3 nucleotide sequence: TGTGCCAGCAGCTTATTGGCGGATACGCAGTATTTT. It specifies CASSLLADTQYF.

A note on this clone: An end of the junction differs from the germline gene, which may be a read error. The chain has TRBV7-7 and TRBJ2-1; the D call may be TRBD1 or TRBD2 (5 bases each). Looked up from germline, CDR1 is SSHAT and CDR2 is FNYEAQ (reference sequence). The CDR3 is made up of 13 amino acids. The CDR3 DNA is TGTGCTAGCAGCTCATTGGGGGTAACACCCCAGTTCTTC. Its translation: CASSSLGVTPQFF.

This sequence joins TRBV28 and TRBJ2-7, with TRBD2 matching 15 bases. The trim removed 8 bases at V and 6 bases at J, leaving 2 bases unmatched. Germline CDR1 reads MDHEN; CDR2 reads SYDVKM. This CDR3 contains 13 residues. The CDR3 DNA reads as TGTGCCAGCCGGGGACTAGCGGGAGGCGAGCAGTACTTC. This sequence encodes CASRGLAGGEQYF.

The rearrangement links TRBV6-4 to TRBJ1-5; 10 bases fit TRBD1. The germline V gene has CDR1 MRHNA and CDR2 SNTAGT. The J segment lost 3 bases and the V segment lost 3 bases, leaving 2 bases of the junction unmatched. This CDR3 has 15 residues. Here the CDR3 reads CASSEGTGANQPQHF. Written as DNA, the CDR3 is TGTGCCAGCAGTGAGGGGACAGGGGCCAATCAGCCCCAGCATTTT.

This chain joins TRBV21-1 and TRBJ2-7; the table's TRBD1 call for D was not verified on the DNA. TRBV21-1 is a known pseudogene. The CDR3 is 17 amino acids. The CDR3 region is CASEALPGTGKTYEQYF. For the CDR3, the DNA is TGTGCCAGCGAAGCACTTCCCGGGACAGGGAAGACCTACGAGCAGTACTTC.

The CDR3 spells CASSIGLDRGFEGAFF. The DNA for the CDR3 is TGTGCCAGCAGTATCGGCCTGGACAGGGGGTTTGAGGGAGCTTTCTTT. V usage is TRBV5-5 and J usage is TRBJ1-1, with 10 nucleotides matching TRBD1. Trimming took 5 bases from V and 10 from J; bases not matched to a gene: 17. Germline V gene sequence: CDR1 SGHKS, CDR2 YYEKEE (reference sequence). The CDR3 runs to 16 residues.

This chain connects TRBV10-1 to TRBJ2-7; 12 bases are a match to TRBD2. Looked up from germline, CDR1 is WNHNN and CDR2 is SYGVQD (reference sequence). The J segment lost 0 bases and the V segment lost 10 bases, leaving 13 bases of the junction unmatched. The CDR3 contains 17 residues. CDR3 amino acids: CANNGTSGPLHSYEQYF. The DNA of the CDR3 is TGCGCCAATAACGGGACTAGCGGGCCCCTGCACTCCTACGAGCAGTACTTC.

Turning to this clone: The junction differs from germline at one of its ends, possibly a read error. This chain uses TRBV20-1 with TRBJ1-3; no clear D. The CDR3 is 11 amino acids. From germline, CDR1 is DFQATT and CDR2 SNEGSKA (reference sequence). In DNA, the CDR3 is TGCAGTGCAAGAGATCGAAACACCATATATTTT. As protein: CSARDRNTIYF.

This clone is a singleton in its sample. V is TRBV7-8 and J is TRBJ2-1; 8 bases are shared with TRBD1. This CDR3 spans 16 amino acids. Germline loops: CDR1 SGHVS, CDR2 FQNEAQ. The ends lost 4 bases at V and 1 base at J; junction bases unmatched: 6. The CDR3 sequence is CASSYQGANSYNEQFF. The CDR3 DNA is TGTGCCAGCAGCTATCAGGGGGCAAATTCCTACAATGAGCAGTTCTTC.

The chain is built from TRBV4-2 and TRBJ2-5; possibly TRBD2 for D (6 bases). The CDR3 has 15 amino acids. The germline V gene has CDR1 LGHNA and CDR2 YNFKEQ. The ends were cut back, 1 base at V and 4 bases at J, with 13 bases in the middle. The DNA for the CDR3 is TGTGCCAGCAGCCAAGGGGCGCCGGGACTAGAGACCCAGTACTTC. This translates into CASSQGAPGLETQYF.

The gene calls are TRBV25-1 and TRBJ1-1; 8 bases align to TRBD1. Per the germline V gene, CDR1 is MGHDK and CDR2 is SYGVNS. The CDR3 has 14 amino acids. J gave up 4 bases and V 4 bases, and 5 bases lay outside the gene matches. CDR3 in DNA: TGTGCCAGCAGTGGACAGGGGTTGGGCACTGAAGCTTTCTTT. This codes for CASSGQGLGTEAFF.

This clone has a single count. V usage is TRBV6-5 and J usage is TRBJ2-1, with 8 nucleotides matching TRBD2. The CDR3 length is 15 residues. Germline-derived CDR1 and CDR2 are MNHEY and SVGAGI. Germline trimming cut 6 bases from V and 4 bases from J; bases unmatched to any gene: 8. CDR3: CASSRERLAYNEQFF. The CDR3 DNA is TGTGCCAGCAGCCGGGAGAGACTAGCGTACAATGAGCAGTTCTTC.

The CDR3 sequence: CASSLGAGLYGYTF. The DNA for the CDR3 is TGCGCCAGCAGCTTAGGGGCCGGGCTCTATGGCTACACCTTC. V and J are TRBV5-1 and TRBJ1-2, with D perhaps TRBD1 (5 bases). The germline V gene has CDR1 SGHRS and CDR2 YFSETQ. The CDR3 is 14 residues long. V dropped 2 bases and J dropped 4 bases, with 12 bases sitting between them.

The rearrangement joins TRBV30 to TRBJ1-2; D is ambiguous. The CDR3 spans 12 residues. Trimming stripped 5 bases from V and 0 bases from J, with 7 bases between. Germline CDR1 is GTSNPN and CDR2 is SVGIG (reference sequence). CDR3 region: CAWGPANYGYTF. DNA of the CDR3: TGTGCCTGGGGGCCCGCTAACTATGGCTACACCTTC.

The CDR3 DNA is TGCGCCACCACACCGGGAGGCGGGTACAATGAGCAGTTCTTC. It translates to CATTPGGGYNEQFF. The chain uses TRBV5-1 and TRBJ2-1; 7 bases line up with TRBD2. Trimming at V came to 9 bases and at J to 4 bases, leaving 10 bases not matched to a gene. The CDR3 consists of 14 residues. CDR1 is SGHRS and CDR2 is YFSETQ in the germline V gene.

V and J are TRBV11-2 and TRBJ1-4; D may be TRBD1 (6 bases). Germline V lookup: CDR1 SGHAT, CDR2 FQNNGV. The V end was cut by 2 bases, the J end by 7 bases, with 11 bases between. The length of the CDR3 is 14 residues. CDR3 DNA sequence: TGTGCCAGCAGCTTACAGGGGATGAGTGAAAAACTGTTTTTT. Its translation: CASSLQGMSEKLFF.

This CDR3 reads CASSQDREGTEKLFF. Written as DNA, the CDR3 is TGTGCCAGCAGCCAAGATAGGGAGGGTACCGAAAAACTGTTTTTT. The V and J genes are TRBV4-2 and TRBJ1-4; D uncertain. Germline values: CDR1 LGHNA, CDR2 YNFKEQ. V was trimmed by 0 bases and J by 8 bases, leaving 13 bases between them. This CDR3 spans 15 amino acids.

The chain combines TRBV4-2 with TRBJ1-1, with a possible D match to TRBD1 (5 bases). The CDR3 contains 15 residues. The V gene lost 8 bases and the J gene lost 0 bases, with 16 bases spanning the gap. Germline lookup yields CDR1 LGHNA and CDR2 YNFKEQ. CDR3: CASQRDFKVNTEAFF. CDR3 nucleotides: TGTGCCAGCCAAAGGGACTTTAAAGTGAACACTGAAGCTTTCTTT.

The chain combines TRBV2 with TRBJ1-4; D gene unclear. The CDR3 runs 13 residues. V was trimmed by 7 bases and J by 8 bases, leaving 14 bases between them. In germline, CDR1 is SNHLY, CDR2 FYNNEI. CDR3: CASTGLEGEKLFF. DNA of the CDR3: TGTGCCAGCACGGGCCTCGAAGGGGAAAAACTGTTTTTT. The whole variable domain, remainder taken from reference TRBV2 and TRBJ1-4, is EPEVTQTPSHQVTQMGQEVILRCVPISNHLYFYWYRQILGQKVEFLVSFYNNEISEKSEIFDDQFSVERPDGSNFTLKIRSTKLEDSAMYFCASTGLEGEKLFFGSGTQLSVL.

The chain has TRBV6-6 and TRBJ1-2, with unresolved D. Germline V gene lookup returns CDR1 MNHNY and CDR2 SVGAGI (reference sequence). The CDR3 runs 16 residues. Trimming took off 10 bases at V and 6 bases at J, with 27 bases between the two ends. This CDR3 reads CATISSWAQPLDGYTF. The CDR3, as DNA: TGTGCCACCATCTCGAGCTGGGCCCAGCCCCTTGATGGCTACACCTTC.

The gene calls are TRBV29-1 and TRBJ2-7; 8 positions match TRBD2. Germline assignment: CDR1 SQVTM and CDR2 ANQGSEA. The ends lost 8 bases at V and 11 bases at J; junction bases unmatched: 11. CDR3 length equals 11 residues. The DNA for the CDR3 is TGCAGCACCCTCTCTAGCGGGCACAAGTACTTC. It yields the protein CSTLSSGHKYF.

This clone has only one observation. CDR3 DNA sequence: TGTGCCTGGAGTGTAATAGGACAGGGGGTGTACGAGCAGTACTTC. As protein: CAWSVIGQGVYEQYF. The rearrangement links TRBV30 to TRBJ2-7; TRBD1 matches 10 bases. The ends lost 0 bases at V and 4 bases at J; junction bases unmatched: 6. Germline V gene lookup returns CDR1 GTSNPN and CDR2 SVGIG (reference sequence). This CDR3 spans 15 amino acids.

The rearrangement uses TRBV19 and TRBJ1-2; a weak D match, TRBD1 (5 bases). CDR3 length: 12 residues. Germline CDR1 is LNHDA and CDR2 is SQIVND (reference sequence). Trimming left V 3 bases short and J 4 bases short, with 6 bases between. Written as DNA, the CDR3 is TGTGCCAGTAGTATGGACACCTATGGCTACACCTTC. It yields the protein CASSMDTYGYTF.